This T cell receptor (beta chain) was profiled in a study of post-analysis software for immune sequencing data. The wider study: The courses of disease that were included comprised relapsing-remitting, secondary progressive and progressive-relapsing multiple sclerosis. Broader study findings: Versus controls, multiple sclerosis patients showed significantly lower diversity (normalized Chao1). Roughly five TRBV segments appeared more often in patients than in controls, and TRBV5-6, TRBV5-1 and TRBV20-1 were among these.

Tagging with unique molecular identifiers was a feature of the TCR beta cDNA libraries. TCRdb independently ran MiXCR on the PCR reads; one entry per CDR3 protein. Of some 450,000 distinct CDR3 sequences listed, under 55% were seen once; the top ten hold roughly an eighth. This clonotype has only a few counts. Its antigen remains unknown. V was cut by 4 bases and J by 2 bases, with 12 bases left in between. The CDR3 is made up of 13 amino acids. Per germline, CDR1 SQVTM and CDR2 ANQGSEA. Sequenced input: blood. This TCR was recovered from a girl between 5 and 17 years old with multiple sclerosis. The J gene is TRBJ2-7, the V gene TRBV29-1; perhaps D is TRBD1 or TRBD2 (5 bases each). The CDR3 DNA reads as TGCAGCGTTGTCCCGGGGCTGACCTACGAGCAGTACTTC. This encodes CSVVPGLTYEQYF.